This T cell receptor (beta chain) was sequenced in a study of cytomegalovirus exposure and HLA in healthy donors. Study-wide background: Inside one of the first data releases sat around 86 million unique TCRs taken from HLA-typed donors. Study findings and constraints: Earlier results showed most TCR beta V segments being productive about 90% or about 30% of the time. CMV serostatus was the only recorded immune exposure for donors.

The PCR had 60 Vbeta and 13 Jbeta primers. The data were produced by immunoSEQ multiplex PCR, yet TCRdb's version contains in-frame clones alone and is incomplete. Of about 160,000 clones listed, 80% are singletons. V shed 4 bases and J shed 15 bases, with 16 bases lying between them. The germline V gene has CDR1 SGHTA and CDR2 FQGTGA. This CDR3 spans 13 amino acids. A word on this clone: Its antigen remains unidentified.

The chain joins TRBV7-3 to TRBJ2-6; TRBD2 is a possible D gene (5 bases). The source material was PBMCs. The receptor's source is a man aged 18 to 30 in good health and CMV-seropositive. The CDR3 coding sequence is TGTGCCAGCAGCTCAGACACCCGAGGAGGCCTGACTTTC. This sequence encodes CASSSDTRGGLTF.